These T cell receptor beta chains were read from a single sample in a study of T cells in Graves' hyperthyroidism and ophthalmopathy. TCRdb reanalysed the multiplex PCR reads using MiXCR and keeps one entry per CDR3 protein. Here the sample spans 550,000 to 700,000 distinct CDR3 sequences, roughly 15% being singletons. The material sequenced was blood. The receptors here all came from a woman in her forties with Graves' ophthalmopathy. Each CDR3 is given with its conserved first and last residue. D genes are given only for firm matches. Rows may omit the clone size; those that give it use once, few, many or a size class.

clone_size j_call v_call d_call cdr3_aa cdr3_nt
NA TRBJ1-2 TRBV20-1 NA CSARDSGQDYGYTF TGCAGTGCTAGAGATTCAGGGCAGGACTATGGCTACACCTTC
many TRBJ1-1 TRBV6-1 TRBD1 CASRPYVGTANTEAFF TGTGCCAGCAGACCTTATGTCGGGACAGCGAACACTGAAGCTTTCTTT
many TRBJ2-7 TRBV7-9 NA CASMTLSSYEQYF TGTGCCAGCATGACCCTTAGCTCCTACGAGCAGTACTTC
many TRBJ2-7 TRBV6-5 NA CASSRAWNEQYF TGTGCCAGCAGTCGGGCTTGGAACGAGCAGTACTTC
many TRBJ1-5 TRBV6-5 NA CASRRTSNQPQHF TGTGCCAGCCGGCGAACTAGCAATCAGCCCCAGCATTTT
many TRBJ1-2 TRBV7-9 NA CASSLITGPGGYTF TGTGCCAGCAGCTTAATCACGGGGCCGGGTGGCTACACCTTC
NA TRBJ1-3 TRBV12-3/TRBV12-4 NA CASSYSSGNFGNTIYF TGTGCCAGCAGTTACTCATCAGGGAACTTCGGAAACACCATATATTTT
few TRBJ1-5 TRBV28 NA CASSSDGPYQPQHF TGTGCCAGCAGCAGTGACGGACCCTATCAGCCCCAGCATTTT
many TRBJ2-7 TRBV28 NA CASSLRADEQYF TGTGCCAGCAGCCTCAGGGCGGACGAGCAGTACTTC
NA TRBJ2-3 TRBV20-1 TRBD2 CSARVLLAGITDTQYF TGCAGTGCTAGGGTCCTACTAGCGGGGATCACAGATACGCAGTATTTT
many TRBJ2-2 TRBV6-5 NA CASSYYGATANTGELFF TGTGCCAGCAGTTACTACGGCGCGACAGCGAACACCGGGGAGCTGTTTTTT
many TRBJ2-6 TRBV6-5 TRBD1 CASETGAGANVLTF TGTGCCAGCGAGACAGGGGCGGGGGCCAACGTCCTGACTTTC
many TRBJ1-1 TRBV6-5 NA CASRAGRGYTEAFF TGTGCCAGCAGAGCAGGGAGGGGGTACACTGAAGCTTTCTTT
few TRBJ1-5 TRBV6-1 NA CASSEVDRGNNQPQHF TGTGCCAGCAGTGAAGTTGATAGGGGGAACAATCAGCCCCAGCATTTT
few TRBJ2-2 TRBV5-1 NA CASSWDGGLTGELFF TGCGCCAGCAGCTGGGACGGGGGCCTGACCGGGGAGCTGTTTTTT
few TRBJ2-7 TRBV5-1 NA CASSLDQGYYEQYF TGCGCCAGCAGCTTGGACCAGGGATACTACGAGCAGTACTTC
many TRBJ2-5 TRBV6-1 NA CASSEWGVGETQYF TGTGCCAGCAGTGAATGGGGGGTTGGAGAGACCCAGTACTTC
many TRBJ2-7 TRBV6-1 NA CASSSRRDMWSEQYF TGTGCCAGCAGTAGCAGACGGGACATGTGGTCCGAGCAGTACTTC
many TRBJ1-2 TRBV2 TRBD1 CATSKRQGYYGYTF TGTGCCACCAGTAAAAGACAGGGTTACTATGGCTACACCTTC
many TRBJ1-5 TRBV6-5 NA CASSYFPDSYSNQPQHF TGTGCCAGCAGTTACTTCCCGGACTCTTATAGCAATCAGCCCCAGCATTTT
NA TRBJ2-1 TRBV7-2 TRBD2 CASSSRSGRAHNEQFF TGTGCCAGCAGCTCACGGTCCGGGAGGGCCCACAATGAGCAGTTCTTC
many TRBJ2-7 TRBV6-2/TRBV6-3 NA CASSPGRMEQYF TGTGCCAGCAGCCCGGGCCGCATGGAGCAGTACTTC
many TRBJ1-1 TRBV6-5 NA CASSYPAGGEAFF TGTGCCAGCAGTTACCCCGCGGGGGGTGAAGCTTTCTTT
many TRBJ1-5 TRBV30 NA CAWSVGGEQNQPQHF TGTGCCTGGAGTGTAGGGGGTGAACAGAATCAGCCCCAGCATTTT
NA TRBJ2-7 TRBV2 NA CASSDPRGGEQYF TGTGCCAGCAGTGACCCAAGGGGCGGCGAGCAGTACTTC
NA TRBJ2-5 TRBV12-3/TRBV12-4 NA CAGSLRRSQETQYF TGTGCCGGCAGTTTACGACGGTCTCAAGAGACCCAGTACTTC
many TRBJ2-7 TRBV29-1 TRBD2 CSVWLAGSYEQYF TGCAGCGTTTGGCTAGCGGGTAGCTACGAGCAGTACTTC
NA TRBJ1-2 TRBV6-1 TRBD1 CASSPDRGDYGYTF TGTGCCAGCAGTCCCGACAGGGGAGACTATGGCTACACCTTC
NA TRBJ1-1 TRBV29-1 NA CSVAADSLNTEAFF TGCAGCGTCGCGGCGGACAGCCTGAACACTGAAGCTTTCTTT
many TRBJ1-1 TRBV7-2 NA CASSADQNTEAFF TGTGCCAGCAGCGCAGACCAGAACACTGAAGCTTTCTTT
many TRBJ2-7 TRBV7-2 NA CASSWPFVPSEQYF TGTGCCAGCAGCTGGCCGTTTGTGCCGAGCGAGCAGTACTTC
many TRBJ1-5 TRBV6-2/TRBV6-3 TRBD1 CASVPPGQGAGQPQHF TGTGCCAGCGTACCCCCGGGACAGGGGGCAGGTCAGCCCCAGCATTTT
few TRBJ2-2 TRBV20-1 NA CSARALRGAGELFF TGCAGTGCTAGAGCCCTGCGAGGGGCCGGGGAGCTGTTTTTT
many TRBJ2-7 TRBV12-3/TRBV12-4 TRBD1 CASTGTGYEQYF TGTGCCAGCACCGGGACAGGATACGAGCAGTACTTC
many TRBJ2-5 TRBV11-1 TRBD2 CASSFRTSGTYQETQYF TGTGCCAGCAGCTTCCGGACTAGCGGCACTTACCAAGAGACCCAGTACTTC
many TRBJ2-7 TRBV6-2/TRBV6-3 NA CASTPHIGVPISYEQYF TGTGCCAGCACCCCCCATATCGGGGTCCCCATCTCCTACGAGCAGTACTTC
many TRBJ2-4 TRBV12-3/TRBV12-4 NA CASSPGEGENIQYF TGTGCCAGCAGCCCTGGCGAGGGAGAAAACATTCAGTACTTC
many TRBJ2-7 TRBV28 TRBD2 CASSLLGGLANEQYF TGTGCCAGCAGTTTACTCGGGGGACTAGCAAACGAGCAGTACTTC
NA TRBJ2-5 TRBV3-1 NA CASSYPGLEQETQYF TGTGCCAGCAGCTATCCGGGACTCGAGCAAGAGACCCAGTACTTC
many TRBJ2-7 TRBV2 NA CASTRQSPYEQYF TGTGCCAGCACGCGACAGTCTCCCTACGAGCAGTACTTC
many TRBJ2-5 TRBV7-2 NA CASSHPETQYF TGTGCCAGCAGCCACCCAGAGACCCAGTACTTC
many TRBJ2-7 TRBV7-2 TRBD2 CASSSRTSGRLNEQYF TGTGCCAGCAGCTCTAGGACTAGCGGCAGGTTGAACGAGCAGTACTTC
many TRBJ1-1 TRBV7-2 NA CASSLGNRMNTEAFF TGTGCCAGCAGCTTAGGGAACAGGATGAACACTGAAGCTTTCTTT
many TRBJ1-5 TRBV5-1 NA CASSLTTGNNQPQHF TGCGCCAGCAGCCTTACTACAGGGAACAATCAGCCCCAGCATTTT
NA TRBJ1-2 TRBV6-1 TRBD1 CASNRDRVQDGYTF TGTGCCAGCAACCGGGACAGGGTACAGGATGGCTACACCTTC
many TRBJ1-1 TRBV7-2 NA CASSLQPGHVIEAFF TGTGCCAGCAGCTTACAGCCGGGCCATGTGATTGAAGCTTTCTTT
many TRBJ1-1 TRBV2 NA CASSDFGGKAFF TGTGCCAGCAGTGATTTTGGAGGGAAAGCTTTCTTT
many TRBJ1-2 TRBV2 NA CASSATEVGYGYTF TGTGCCAGCAGCGCGACAGAGGTTGGGTATGGCTACACCTTC
many TRBJ1-3 TRBV6-1 NA CASSPLELTGNTIYF TGTGCCAGCAGTCCCTTAGAGTTGACTGGAAACACCATATATTTT
NA TRBJ1-1 TRBV6-5 NA CASVGTGVGTEAFF TGTGCCAGCGTTGGAACAGGAGTTGGCACTGAAGCTTTCTTT
NA TRBJ1-1 TRBV12-3/TRBV12-4 NA CASSLYFTEAFF TGTGCCAGCAGTTTATATTTCACTGAAGCTTTCTTT
many TRBJ2-7 TRBV28 TRBD2 CASLKAGRAYEQYF TGTGCCAGCCTGAAAGCGGGACGCGCCTACGAGCAGTACTTC
many TRBJ1-1 TRBV7-9 NA CASSLLENTEAFF TGTGCCAGCAGCTTACTTGAGAACACTGAAGCTTTCTTT